This T cell receptor (beta chain) was observed in a study of cytomegalovirus exposure and HLA in healthy donors. Germline CDR1 is SGHRS and CDR2 is YFSETQ. With 0 bases clipped from V and 6 bases from J, the junction kept 3 bases outside the gene matches. The length of the CDR3 is 15 residues. Method: immunoSEQ multiplex PCR; TCRdb's copy keeps in-frame clones and lacks some. The table lists about 140,000 clones, around 90% of them singletons. Sequencing was carried out using PBMCs. This receptor was obtained from a man aged 18 to 30 in good health and CMV-seropositive. The chain combines TRBV5-1 with TRBJ1-4, with 9 bases identical to TRBD1. The CDR3 DNA reads as TGCGCCAGCAGCTTGGGGGGACAGGGTTATGAAAAACTGTTTTTT. Translation gives CASSLGGQGYEKLFF.